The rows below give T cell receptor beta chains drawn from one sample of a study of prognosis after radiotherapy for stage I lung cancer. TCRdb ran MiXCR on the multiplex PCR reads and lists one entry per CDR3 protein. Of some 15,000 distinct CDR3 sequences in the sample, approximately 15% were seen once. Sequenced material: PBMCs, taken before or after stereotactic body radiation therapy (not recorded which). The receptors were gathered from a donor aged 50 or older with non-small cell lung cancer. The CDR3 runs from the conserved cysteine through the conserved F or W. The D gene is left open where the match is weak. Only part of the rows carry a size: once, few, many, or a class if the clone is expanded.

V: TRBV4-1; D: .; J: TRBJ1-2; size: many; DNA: TGCGCCAGCAGCCAAGACCGCAACACGGGGGGCCCTTTCTATGGCTACACCTTC; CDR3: CASSQDRNTGGPFYGYTF
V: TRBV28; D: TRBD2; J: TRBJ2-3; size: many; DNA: TGTGCCAGCAGTAGGGGACTAGCGGGAGCGGGCCTTTCAATCCTCTTT; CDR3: CASSRGLAGAGLSILF
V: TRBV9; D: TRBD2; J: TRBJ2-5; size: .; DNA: TGTGCCAGCAGCGGGGGGACTAGCGGGGAGCTACAAGAGACCCAGTACTTC; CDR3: CASSGGTSGELQETQYF
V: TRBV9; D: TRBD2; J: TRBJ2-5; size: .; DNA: TGTGCCAGCAGCGTAGGGGGGGGACTGCGAGAGACCCAGTACTTC; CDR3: CASSVGGGLRETQYF
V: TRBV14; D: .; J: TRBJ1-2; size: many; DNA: TGTGCCAGCAGCCAAGTGGGGAGCTATGGCTACACCTTC; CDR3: CASSQVGSYGYTF
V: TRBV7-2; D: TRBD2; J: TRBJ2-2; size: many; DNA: TGTGCCAGCAGCCAAGGGGTTCGGCTAGCGGGAGAAGTCGGGGAGCTGTTTTTT; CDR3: CASSQGVRLAGEVGELFF
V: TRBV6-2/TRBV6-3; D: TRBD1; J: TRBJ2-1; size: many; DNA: TGTGCCAGCAGTTTTCTCCCCGGGACAGCGACCTACAATGAGCAGTTCTTC; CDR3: CASSFLPGTATYNEQFF
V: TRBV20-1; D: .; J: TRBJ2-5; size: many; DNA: TGCAGTGCTAGACGCTTGGAGACCCAGTACTTC; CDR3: CSARRLETQYF
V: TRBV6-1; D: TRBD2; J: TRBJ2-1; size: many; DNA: TGTGCCAGCAAAAGCGGGAGCGGGGGGGCCCACAATGAGCAGTCCTTC; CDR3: CASKSGSGGAHNEQSF
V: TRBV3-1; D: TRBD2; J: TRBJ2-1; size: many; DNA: TGTGCCAGCAGCCAAGTCCGACCCCCCTTAGCGGGGTACAATGAGCAGTTCTTC; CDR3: CASSQVRPPLAGYNEQFF
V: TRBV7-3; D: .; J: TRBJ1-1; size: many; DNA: TGTGCCAGCAGCTCCTTAGGATCAAACACTGAAGCTTTCTTT; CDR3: CASSSLGSNTEAFF
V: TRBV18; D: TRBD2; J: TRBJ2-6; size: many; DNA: TGTGCCAGCTCCGGGGGGACTGGGGCCAACGTCCTGACTTTC; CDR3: CASSGGTGANVLTF
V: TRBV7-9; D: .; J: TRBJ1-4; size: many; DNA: TGTGCCAGCAGCCAAGGCTTAAATGAAAAACTGTTTTTT; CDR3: CASSQGLNEKLFF
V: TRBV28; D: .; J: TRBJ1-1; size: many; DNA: TGTGCCAGCAGTCCCTTGGAATTCTTAACTGAAGCTTTCTTT; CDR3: CASSPLEFLTEAFF
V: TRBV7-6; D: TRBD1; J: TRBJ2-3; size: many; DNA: TGTGCCAGCAGCTTTATACAGGGGCCCGGGGCAGATACGCAGTATTTT; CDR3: CASSFIQGPGADTQYF
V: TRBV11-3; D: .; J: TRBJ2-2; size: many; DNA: TGTGCCAGCAGCTCATGGGGCAGGGAGCTGTTTTTT; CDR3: CASSSWGRELFF
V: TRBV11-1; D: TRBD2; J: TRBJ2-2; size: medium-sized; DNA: TGTGCCAGCAGCGACATAGCGGGAGCAAACACCGGGGAGCTGTTTTTT; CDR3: CASSDIAGANTGELFF
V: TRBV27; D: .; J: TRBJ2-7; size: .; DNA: TGTGCCAGCAGTTTACCTTACTACGAGCAGTACTTC; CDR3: CASSLPYYEQYF
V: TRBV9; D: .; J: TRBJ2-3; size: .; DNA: TGTGCCAGCAGCCCAGCGGAGTGGGGCACAGATACGCAGTATTTT; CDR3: CASSPAEWGTDTQYF
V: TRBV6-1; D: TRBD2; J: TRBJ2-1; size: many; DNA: TGTGCCAGCAGACGTACTGGGGGGGTGAATGAGCAGTTCTTC; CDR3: CASRRTGGVNEQFF
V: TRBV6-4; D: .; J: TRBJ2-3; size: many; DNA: TGTGCCAGCAGTGACTCGGCGGGTACCGATACGCAGTATTTT; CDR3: CASSDSAGTDTQYF
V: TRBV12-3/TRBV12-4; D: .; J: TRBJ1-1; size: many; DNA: TGTGCCAGCAGTTTATACCAGCGGGGGTTCGGTTTCCTTAAACCAAACACTGAAGCTTTCTTT; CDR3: CASSLYQRGFGFLKPNTEAFF
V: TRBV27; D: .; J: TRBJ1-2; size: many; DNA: TGTGCCAGCAGTCCTTTAAAACCCCCTAACTATGGCTACACCTTC; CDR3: CASSPLKPPNYGYTF
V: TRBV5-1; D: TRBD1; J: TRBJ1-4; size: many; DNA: TGCGCCAGCAGCCGACAGGGGGCCCCTAATGAAAAACTGTTTTTT; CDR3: CASSRQGAPNEKLFF
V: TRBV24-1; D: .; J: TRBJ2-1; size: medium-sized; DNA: TGTGCCACCAGTGACCCCGGTGGAAGGCAGTTCTTC; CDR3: CATSDPGGRQFF
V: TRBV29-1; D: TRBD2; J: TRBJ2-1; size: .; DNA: TGCAGCGTTGAGAGGGACTATGCCTACAATGAGCAGTTCTTC; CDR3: CSVERDYAYNEQFF
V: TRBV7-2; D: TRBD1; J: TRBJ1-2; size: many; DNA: TGTGCCAGCAGTCGGGACAGCTATGGCTACACCTTC; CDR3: CASSRDSYGYTF
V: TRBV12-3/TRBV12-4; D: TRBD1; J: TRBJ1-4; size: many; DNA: TGTGCCAGCAGTCCATCGACAGGGGGGGATGAAAAACTGTTTTTT; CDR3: CASSPSTGGDEKLFF
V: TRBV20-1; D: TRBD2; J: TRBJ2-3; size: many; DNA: TGCAGTGCGGTGACTAGCGGGGGGCCGTTAGATACGCAGTATTTT; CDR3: CSAVTSGGPLDTQYF
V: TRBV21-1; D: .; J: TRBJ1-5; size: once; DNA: TGTGCCAGCAGCAACGGAGTGCCAGGGGAAACAAATCAGCCCCAGCATTTT; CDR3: CASSNGVPGETNQPQHF
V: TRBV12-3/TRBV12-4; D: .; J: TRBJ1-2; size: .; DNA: TGTGCCAGCAGTTTCGGGCAGCACTATGGCTACACCTTC; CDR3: CASSFGQHYGYTF
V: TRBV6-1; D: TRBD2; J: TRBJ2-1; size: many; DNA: TGTGCCAGCAGCGACGGAGGCGCGGGAGGGCCCGACAATGAGCAGTTCTTC; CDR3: CASSDGGAGGPDNEQFF
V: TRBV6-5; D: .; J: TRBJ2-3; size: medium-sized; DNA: TGTGCCAGCAGTTCCGGGACTTCACATACAGATACGCAGTATTTT; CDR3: CASSSGTSHTDTQYF
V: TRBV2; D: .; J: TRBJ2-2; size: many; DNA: TGTGCCAGCAGTGTCGAGCCCGGGGAGCTGTTTTTT; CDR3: CASSVEPGELFF
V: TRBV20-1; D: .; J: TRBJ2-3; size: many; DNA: TGCAGTGCAAAGGACTGGCGCGCGCGGACAGATACGCAGTATTTT; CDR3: CSAKDWRARTDTQYF
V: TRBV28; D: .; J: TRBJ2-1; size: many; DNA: TGTGCCAGCAGTTTAGTCGCCAGGAACAATGAGCAGTTCTTC; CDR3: CASSLVARNNEQFF
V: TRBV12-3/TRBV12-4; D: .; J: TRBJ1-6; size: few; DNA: TGTGCCACTACCCCCCCCCCTGGTTCACCCCTCCACTTT; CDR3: CATTPPPGSPLHF
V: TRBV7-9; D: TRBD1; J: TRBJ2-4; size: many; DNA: TGTGCCAGCAACAAGAGTGGAGACAGGGGGCGGAGGGTTGGAGAAAACATTCAGTACTTC; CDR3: CASNKSGDRGRRVGENIQYF
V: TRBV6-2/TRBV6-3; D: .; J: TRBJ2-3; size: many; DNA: TGTGCCAGCAGTAGAGCCACAGATACGCAGTATTTT; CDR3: CASSRATDTQYF
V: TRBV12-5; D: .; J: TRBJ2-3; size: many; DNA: TGTGCTAGTGCGGGAAGCACAGATACGCAGTATTTT; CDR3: CASAGSTDTQYF
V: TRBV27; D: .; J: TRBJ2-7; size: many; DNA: TGTGCCAGCAGCCGACAAACAGGGTACGAGCAGTACTTC; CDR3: CASSRQTGYEQYF
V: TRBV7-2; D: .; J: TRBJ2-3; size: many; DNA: TGTGCCAGCTTCTGGGGAAGCACAGATACGCAGTATTTT; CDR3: CASFWGSTDTQYF
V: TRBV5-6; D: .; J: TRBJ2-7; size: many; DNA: TGTGCCAGCAGCTTCCGGACACCGAGCTCCTACGAGCAGTACTTC; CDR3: CASSFRTPSSYEQYF
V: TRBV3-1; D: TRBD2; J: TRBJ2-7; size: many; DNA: TGTGCCAGCAGCCAAAGCGGGAGGGACTCCTACGAGCAGTACTTC; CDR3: CASSQSGRDSYEQYF
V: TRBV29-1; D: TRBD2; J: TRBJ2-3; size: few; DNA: TGCAGCGTTGAAGGAGGGCAGGGAGGGAGCACAGATACGCAGTATTTT; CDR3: CSVEGGQGGSTDTQYF
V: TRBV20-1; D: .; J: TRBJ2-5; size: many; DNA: TGCAGTGCTAGGACCGGGACTTTAGAGACCCAGTACTTC; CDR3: CSARTGTLETQYF
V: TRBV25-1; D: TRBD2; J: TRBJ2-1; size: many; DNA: TGTGCCAGCAGTGAGGGACGGGCTAGCGGGGTCCTTTTTAGCTCCTACAATGAGCAGTTCTTC; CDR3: CASSEGRASGVLFSSYNEQFF
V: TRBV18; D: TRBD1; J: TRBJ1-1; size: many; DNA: TGTGCCAGCTCAAGGGACAGGGGGAACACTGAAGCTTTCTTT; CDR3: CASSRDRGNTEAFF
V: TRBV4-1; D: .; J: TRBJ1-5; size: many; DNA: TGCGCCAGCAGCCAAGGACCAACCCAAAATCAGCCCCAGCATTTT; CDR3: CASSQGPTQNQPQHF
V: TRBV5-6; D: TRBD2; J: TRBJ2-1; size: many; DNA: TGTGCCAGCAGCTCGAAAGCGGGAGTAGCCTACAATGAGCAGTTCTTC; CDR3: CASSSKAGVAYNEQFF
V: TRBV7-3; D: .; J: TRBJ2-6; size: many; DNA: TGTGCCAGCAGCCCAAGTCAATCCGCCAACGTCCTGACTTTC; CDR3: CASSPSQSANVLTF
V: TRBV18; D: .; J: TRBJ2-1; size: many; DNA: TGTGCCAGCTCACCCGGGCTCCAGTGGGGCTACAATGAGCAGTTCTTC; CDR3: CASSPGLQWGYNEQFF
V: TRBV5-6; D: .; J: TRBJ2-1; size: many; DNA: TGTGCCAGCAGCTTGCAGGGGAGTATTGGTTACAATGAGCAGTTCTTC; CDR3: CASSLQGSIGYNEQFF
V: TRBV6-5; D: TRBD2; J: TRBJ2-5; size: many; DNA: TGTGCCAGCAGTTCGTTGACTAGCGGGGTTGAGACCCAGTACTTC; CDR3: CASSSLTSGVETQYF
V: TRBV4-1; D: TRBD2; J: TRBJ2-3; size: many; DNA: TGCGCCAGCAGCCAACCGACTAGCGGGGGAGTTGATACGCAGTATTTT; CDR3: CASSQPTSGGVDTQYF